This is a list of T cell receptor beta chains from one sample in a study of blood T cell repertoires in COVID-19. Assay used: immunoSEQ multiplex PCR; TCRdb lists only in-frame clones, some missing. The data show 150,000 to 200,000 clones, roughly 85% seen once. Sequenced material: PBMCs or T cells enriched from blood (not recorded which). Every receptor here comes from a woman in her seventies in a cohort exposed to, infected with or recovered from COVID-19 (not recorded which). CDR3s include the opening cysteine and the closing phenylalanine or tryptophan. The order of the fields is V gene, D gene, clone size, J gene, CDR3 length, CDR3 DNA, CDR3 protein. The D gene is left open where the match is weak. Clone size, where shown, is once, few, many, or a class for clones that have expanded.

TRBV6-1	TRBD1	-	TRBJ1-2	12	TGTGCCAGCAGCCGGGACAGCTATGGCTACACCTTC	CASSRDSYGYTF
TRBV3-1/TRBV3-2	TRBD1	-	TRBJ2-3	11	TGTGCCAGCAGCAACAGGGGGTCGCAGTATTTT	CASSNRGSQYF
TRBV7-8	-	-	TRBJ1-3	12	TGTGCCAGCAGCCAAAGCGGAAACACCATATATTTT	CASSQSGNTIYF
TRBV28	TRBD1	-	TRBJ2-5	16	TGTGCCAGCAGTTTTTCCGGGACAGGAAACAAAGAGACCCAGTACTTC	CASSFSGTGNKETQYF
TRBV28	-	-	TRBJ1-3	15	TGTGCCAGCAGCACCGGGGGGTTAGCTGGAAACACCATATATTTT	CASSTGGLAGNTIYF
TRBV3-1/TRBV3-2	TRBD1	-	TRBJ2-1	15	TGTGCCAGCAGCCAAGACCGAGAACCGGGACAGGGGCAGTTCTTC	CASSQDREPGQGQFF
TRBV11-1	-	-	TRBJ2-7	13	TGTGCCAGCAGCTTAAGTCAGGGCTACGAGCAGTACTTC	CASSLSQGYEQYF
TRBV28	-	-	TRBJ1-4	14	TGTGCCAGCAGTCCAATCCCCACGGGGGAAAAACTGTTTTTT	CASSPIPTGEKLFF
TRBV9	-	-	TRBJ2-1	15	TGTGCCAGCAGCGTAGGACTCAGCTCCTACAATGAGCAGTTCTTC	CASSVGLSSYNEQFF
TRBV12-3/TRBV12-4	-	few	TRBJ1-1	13	TGTGCCAGCAGTGAATTGGGGGGGACTGAAGCTTTCTTT	CASSELGGTEAFF
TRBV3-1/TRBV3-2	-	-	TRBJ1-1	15	TGTGCCAGCAGCCAACGGGACACCGGTACCACTGAAGCTTTCTTT	CASSQRDTGTTEAFF
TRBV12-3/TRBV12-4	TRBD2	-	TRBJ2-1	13	TGTGCCAGCAGTCCCAGACTAGCGGGAGAGCAGTTCTTC	CASSPRLAGEQFF
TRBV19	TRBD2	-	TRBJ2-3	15	TGTGCCAGTAGTGCTCATAGCGGGAGCGCAGATACGCAGTATTTT	CASSAHSGSADTQYF
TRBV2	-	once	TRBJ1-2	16	TGTGCCAGCAGTCAAGGGGAGTTCGCGGGGGCGCATGGCTACACCTTC	CASSQGEFAGAHGYTF
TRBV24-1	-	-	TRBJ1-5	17	TGTGCCACCAGTGATTTGCCGGGTCCGTCGGAAAATCAGCCCCAGCATTTT	CATSDLPGPSENQPQHF
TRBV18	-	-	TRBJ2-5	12	TGTGCCAGCTCACCACCTATAGAGACCCAGTACTTC	CASSPPIETQYF
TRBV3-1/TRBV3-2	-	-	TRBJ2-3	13	TGTGCCAGTCATCTCAGGGGCACAGATACGCAGTATTTT	CASHLRGTDTQYF
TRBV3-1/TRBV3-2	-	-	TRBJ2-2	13	TGTGCCAGCAGCATGACTAACACCGGGGAGCTGTTTTTT	CASSMTNTGELFF
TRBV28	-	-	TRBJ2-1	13	TGTGCCAGCAGTTTCGTAGGCAGGGATGAGCAGTTCTTC	CASSFVGRDEQFF
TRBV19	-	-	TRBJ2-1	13	TGTGCCAGTAGAGGCCTAGCGCCCGTAAGGCAGTTCTTC	CASRGLAPVRQFF
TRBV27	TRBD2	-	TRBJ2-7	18	TGTGCCAGCAGTTTAAGACTAGCGGGACTTGGGGGACACTACGAGCAGTACTTC	CASSLRLAGLGGHYEQYF
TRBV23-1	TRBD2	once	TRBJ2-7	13	TGCGCCAGCAGTCATCCGGGGGGGGGTCGGCAGTACTTC	CASSHPGGGRQYF
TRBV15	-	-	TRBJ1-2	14	TGTGCCACCAGCAGAGGGATCAGGGCCTATGGCTACACCTTC	CATSRGIRAYGYTF
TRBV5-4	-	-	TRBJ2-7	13	TGTGCCAGCAGCCTGCAGGGGATCTACGAGCAGTACTTC	CASSLQGIYEQYF
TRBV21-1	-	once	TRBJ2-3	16	TGTGCCAGCAGCAAAGCTACCTGGCTCGACACAGATACGCAGTATTTT	CASSKATWLDTDTQYF
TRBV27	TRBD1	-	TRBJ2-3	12	TGTGCCAGCAGTTCCCCGGGACAGACGCAGTATTTT	CASSSPGQTQYF
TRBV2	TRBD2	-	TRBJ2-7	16	TGTGCCAGCAGTGGGACTAGCGGGAGTCTCGGCTACGAGCAGTACTTC	CASSGTSGSLGYEQYF
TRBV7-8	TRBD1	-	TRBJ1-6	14	TGTGCCAGCAGCTTAAATGCAGGGGGTTCACCCCTCCACTTT	CASSLNAGGSPLHF
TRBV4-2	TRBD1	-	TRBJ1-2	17	TGTGCCAGCAGCCAAGTGGTTGTCGGACAGGGGATCTATGGCTACACCTTC	CASSQVVVGQGIYGYTF
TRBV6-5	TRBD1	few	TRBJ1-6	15	TGTGCCAGCAGTTATCGGACAGGGGGAAATTCACCCCTCCACTTT	CASSYRTGGNSPLHF
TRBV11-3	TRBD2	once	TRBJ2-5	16	TGTGCCAGCAGCCATGGGACTAGCGGGAGTAGAGAGACCCAGTACTTC	CASSHGTSGSRETQYF
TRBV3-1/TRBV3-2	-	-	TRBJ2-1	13	TGTGCCAGCAGCCAGATGCGGGTCGGTGAGCAGTTCTTC	CASSQMRVGEQFF
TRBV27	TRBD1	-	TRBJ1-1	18	TGTGCCAGCAGTAGCTCCCCGGACAGGGATGGGGGTTTCACTGAAGCTTTCTTT	CASSSSPDRDGGFTEAFF
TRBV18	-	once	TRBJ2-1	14	TGTGCCAGCTCTCGGACAGTTGTGGGGAATGAGCAGTTCTTC	CASSRTVVGNEQFF
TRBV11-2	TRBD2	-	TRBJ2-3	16	TGTGCCAGCAGCCCCCCGGGACTAGCGGGAGTTCATACGCAGTATTTT	CASSPPGLAGVHTQYF
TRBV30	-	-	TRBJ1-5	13	TGTGCCTGGAGTCTGACAGATTATCAGCCCCAGCATTTT	CAWSLTDYQPQHF
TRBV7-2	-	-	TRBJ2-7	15	TGTGCCAGCAGCTCCATAATGGGCTCCTTCTACGAGCAGTACTTC	CASSSIMGSFYEQYF
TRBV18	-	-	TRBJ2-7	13	TGTGCCAGCTCCTCGGTCGGGGACTACGAGCAGTACTTC	CASSSVGDYEQYF